A single sample gave rise to the 19 T cell receptor beta chains below, sequenced in a study of cytomegalovirus exposure and HLA in healthy donors. Vbeta (60) and Jbeta (13) primers were used in the PCR. Assay: immunoSEQ multiplex PCR; the TCRdb copy retains only in-frame clones and omits some. Among 84,000 or so clones listed, 62% were seen once. The sequencing sample was made of PBMCs. These receptors came from a woman in her 30s in good health and CMV-seropositive.

This clone has only a few counts. The V and J genes are TRBV7-2 and TRBJ2-2; TRBD2 is a possible D gene (6 bases). Deletions cut 2 bases from V and 0 bases from J, with 13 bases between. The CDR3 sequence is 17 residues long. Germline V CDR1 and CDR2: SGHTA, FQGNSA. DNA of the CDR3: TGTGCCAGCAGCTTAAGGTGGGGCGGGGCGAACACCGGGGAGCTGTTTTTT. This translates into CASSLRWGGANTGELFF. Looking up the rest from reference TRBV7-2 and TRBJ2-2 gives the full variable domain: GAGVSQSPSNKVTEKGKDVELRCDPISGHTALYWYRQSLGQGLEFLIYFQGNSAPDKSGLPSDRFSAERTGGSVSTLTIQRTQQEDSAVYLCASSLRWGGANTGELFFGEGSRLTVL.

The rearrangement links TRBV2 to TRBJ2-1; 7 positions match TRBD2. Unmatched junction bases numbered 3, after V lost 1 base and J lost 3 bases. Germline V lookup: CDR1 SNHLY, CDR2 FYNNEI. The CDR3 spans 15 residues. The CDR3, as DNA: TGTGCCAGCAGTGAAGTCCGGGGGGTCTACAATGAGCAGTTCTTC. Protein product: CASSEVRGVYNEQFF.

The V gene is TRBV6-6, the J gene TRBJ2-5; 7 positions agree with TRBD1. The DNA matches TRBJ2-7 better at its end, which makes the J call doubtful. This CDR3 comprises 13 residues. In germline, CDR1 is MNHNY, CDR2 SVGAGI (reference sequence). As DNA, the CDR3 is TGTGCCAGCAGTCGACAGGGAAACTACGAGCAGTACTTC. Residues: CASSRQGNYEQYF.

The V and J genes are TRBV5-1 and TRBJ1-1, with D unresolved. Germline V gives CDR1 SGHRS, CDR2 YFSETQ. CDR3 length equals 14 residues. The V end lost 4 bases, the J end lost 0 bases, and 10 bases lay between the germline ends. The CDR3 sequence is CASSPQDLNTEAFF. The CDR3 DNA reads as TGCGCCAGCAGCCCTCAAGACTTGAACACTGAAGCTTTCTTT.

The chain employs TRBV19 and TRBJ1-5; D may be TRBD1 (6 bases). This CDR3 is 15 amino acids long. Trimming shortened V by 3 bases and J by 6 bases, and 15 bases separated the two germline ends. Germline CDR1 LNHDA, CDR2 SQIVND (reference sequence). The CDR3 loop is CASSIVGRGLQPQHF. CDR3 nucleotide sequence: TGTGCCAGTAGTATTGTAGGCAGGGGCCTTCAGCCCCAGCATTTT.

In nucleotides, the CDR3 is TGTGCCATCGGCGGGGGGGAAAAACTGTTTTTT. It is translated as CAIGGGEKLFF. This chain uses TRBV6-6 with TRBJ1-4; D is perhaps TRBD1 (5 bases). The CDR3 runs 11 residues. CDR1 and CDR2 from the germline V gene are MNHNY and SVGAGI (reference sequence). V was shortened by 10 bases and J by 8 bases, with 11 bases between the two germline ends.

The chain uses TRBV5-6 and TRBJ1-5; perhaps TRBD1 as D (5 bases). Germline assignment: CDR1 SGHDT and CDR2 YYEEEE. The CDR3 contains 12 residues. Trimming removed 1 base at V and 6 bases at J, with 5 bases between. The CDR3 loop reads CASSLRGQPQHF. CDR3 nucleotides: TGTGCCAGCAGCTTGAGGGGTCAGCCCCAGCATTTT.

This clone was counted only a few times. At one end, the junction sequence differs from germline, possibly due to a read error. The rearrangement uses TRBV5-8 and TRBJ2-7; perhaps TRBD1 as D (7 bases). The CDR3 is 11 amino acids. CDR1 and CDR2 (germline): SGHTS, YDEGEE. The CDR3 protein is CASSLLARGDF. CDR3 DNA: TGTGCCAGCAGCTTGCTAGCCAGGGGGGACTTC.

The V and J genes are TRBV30 and TRBJ2-7; D is unresolved. CDR1 and CDR2 from the germline V gene are GTSNPN and SVGIG (reference sequence). The CDR3 is made up of 12 amino acids. The ends were cut back, 2 bases at V and 2 bases at J, with 7 bases in the middle. The CDR3 sequence: CAWSPETYEQYF. The DNA of the CDR3 is TGTGCCTGGAGTCCCGAGACCTACGAGCAGTACTTC.

J is TRBJ1-4 and V is TRBV11-3; TRBD1 matches at 7 bases. Per the germline V gene, CDR1 is SGHNT and CDR2 is YENEEA. The ends lost 5 bases at V and 5 bases at J; junction bases unmatched: 5. The CDR3 is made up of 14 amino acids. In DNA, the CDR3 is TGTGCCAGCAGCAAAGGGACAGAAAATGAAAAACTGTTTTTT. Its protein is CASSKGTENEKLFF.

The genes are TRBV6-5 and TRBJ2-2, with TRBD2 matching over 8 bases. CDR3 length: 16 amino acids. Germline loops: CDR1 MNHEY, CDR2 SVGAGI. V lost 4 bases to trimming and J lost 7 bases; unmatched junction nucleotides: 11. Written as DNA, the CDR3 is TGTGCCAGCAGTTCCGGAGCGGGGGCGGCCAGCGGGGAGCTGTTTTTT. As protein: CASSSGAGAASGELFF.

The chain couples TRBV14 to TRBJ2-1; D is uncertain. The CDR3 totals 15 residues. The V gene's germline CDR1 is SGHDN and CDR2 FVKESK. V was shortened by 0 bases and J by 6 bases, with 12 bases between the two germline ends. The CDR3 is CASSQELWPRNEQFF. The CDR3 nucleotides are TGTGCCAGCAGCCAAGAGTTATGGCCACGCAATGAGCAGTTCTTC.

The chain employs TRBV4-1 and TRBJ2-6, with 8 bases aligning to TRBD1. Losses at the gene ends were 1 base for V and 1 base for J; bases not matched to a gene: 6. CDR1 is MGHRA and CDR2 is YSYEKL in the germline V gene. The CDR3 has 18 residues. CDR3 sequence (DNA): TGCGCCAGCAGCCAAGCCGGGACAGGAGAGTCTGGGGCCAACGTCCTGACTTTC. Its protein is CASSQAGTGESGANVLTF.

This clone occurred once. The chain has TRBV10-3 and TRBJ1-5, with D maybe TRBD1 (6 bases). The germline gives CDR1 ENHRY, CDR2 SYGVKD. Trimming removed 0 bases at V and 7 bases at J, with 13 bases between. The CDR3 spans 15 residues. CDR3 loop: CAISESDGGRQPQHF. The CDR3 DNA sequence: TGTGCCATCAGTGAGTCGGATGGGGGCAGGCAGCCCCAGCATTTT.

The gene calls are TRBV9 and TRBJ2-6; D is unresolved. Germline lookup yields CDR1 SGDLS and CDR2 YYNGEE. CDR3 length: 15 residues. V dropped 0 bases and J dropped 1 base, with 5 bases sitting between them. The CDR3 protein is CASSVGLSGANVLTF. In DNA, the CDR3 is TGTGCCAGCAGCGTAGGCCTATCTGGGGCCAACGTCCTGACTTTC.

With regard to this clone: At one end, the junction sequence differs from germline, possibly due to a read error. The V and J genes are TRBV4-1 and TRBJ1-2, with a tentative D call TRBD1 (6 bases). This CDR3 is built from 14 residues. Germline lookup yields CDR1 MGHRA and CDR2 YSYEKL. The CDR3 bases are TGCGCCAGCAGCCAAGATCAGGGGACCTATGGCTACCCCTTC. This gives the protein CASSQDQGTYGYPF.

J is TRBJ1-3 and V is TRBV2; 9 positions agree with TRBD1. V lost 8 bases and J lost 2; bases outside the gene matches: 4. CDR1 and CDR2 (germline): SNHLY, FYNNEI. CDR3 length: 14 residues. CDR3 in amino acids: CASLDRGTGNTIYF. The CDR3 DNA reads TGTGCCAGCCTTGACAGGGGGACTGGAAACACCATATATTTT.

This rearrangement joins TRBV25-1 to TRBJ1-3; 7 bases are a match to TRBD1. V was pared by 2 bases and J by 0 bases, with 4 bases of the junction left unmatched. Germline CDR1 and CDR2: MGHDK and SYGVNS. The CDR3 totals 16 residues. The CDR3: CASSELGTASGNTIYF. Here the CDR3 DNA reads TGTGCCAGCAGTGAACTCGGGACAGCCTCTGGAAACACCATATATTTT.

The V call is TRBV6-5, the J call TRBJ1-5; 8 nucleotides line up with TRBD1. The CDR3 extends over 15 amino acids. With V trimmed by 6 bases and J by 6 bases, 10 bases remained unmatched. The germline V gene encodes CDR1 MNHEY and CDR2 SVGAGI. The CDR3 region is CASSPLRTGTQPQHF. CDR3 nucleotide sequence: TGTGCCAGCAGCCCCCTAAGGACAGGGACTCAGCCCCAGCATTTT.